The 9 T cell receptor beta chains below all came from one sample that was sequenced in a study of shared clonotypes between healthy human individuals. Data came from immunoSEQ multiplex PCR; TCRdb stores just in-frame clones and leaves some out. The table lists 2 million to 2.5 million clones, less than 95% of them singletons. Specimen: naive CD4+ T cells from PBMCs. The subset here: CD45RA+ positively selected. The receptors were sampled from a man between 18 and 29 years old in good health. Some clones in this sample may be carry-over from other donors' samples.

The CDR3 spells CSVAHRGPGELFF. The CDR3 bases are TGCAGCGTTGCTCACAGGGGCCCGGGGGAGCTGTTTTTT. The rearrangement joins TRBV29-1 to TRBJ2-2, with 7 bases fitting TRBD1. The CDR3 covers 13 residues. The ends lost 4 bases at V and 8 bases at J; junction bases unmatched: 7. CDR1 and CDR2 from the germline V gene are SQVTM and ANQGSEA.

The rearrangement links TRBV19 to TRBJ1-3; no firm D call. V lost 4 bases and J lost 0, with 13 bases in between. The CDR3 has 16 residues. Per germline, CDR1 LNHDA and CDR2 SQIVND (reference sequence). This CDR3 reads CASSSLKVYSGNTIYF. CDR3 coding DNA: TGTGCCAGTAGTAGCCTGAAGGTTTACTCTGGAAACACCATATATTTT.

V gene TRBV4-1 combines with J gene TRBJ1-4; unclear D gene. Per germline, CDR1 MGHRA and CDR2 YSYEKL. V was trimmed by 2 bases and J by 3 bases, leaving 13 bases between them. The length of the CDR3 is 16 residues. Here the CDR3 reads CASSQFPPAANEKLFF. Written as DNA, the CDR3 is TGCGCCAGCAGCCAATTCCCCCCTGCAGCTAATGAAAAACTGTTTTTT.

CDR3 protein: CASSLGAYGYTF. CDR3 in DNA: TGTGCCAGCAGCTTGGGGGCCTATGGCTACACCTTC. This chain links TRBV7-8 with TRBJ1-2; tentatively, D is TRBD1 (6 bases). This CDR3 is 12 amino acids long. Trimming shortened V by 3 bases and J by 4 bases, and 6 bases separated the two germline ends. CDR1 and CDR2 (germline): SGHVS, FQNEAQ.

The rearrangement joins TRBV5-4 to TRBJ2-7, with D perhaps being TRBD1 or TRBD2 (5 bases each). Trimming took 4 bases from V and 2 from J, leaving 13 bases between them. CDR3 size: 14 residues. Germline V CDR1 and CDR2: SGHNT, YYREEE (reference sequence). The CDR3 DNA reads TGTGCCAGCAGCCCGGGACGAGGGGCCTACGAGCAGTACTTC. Protein product: CASSPGRGAYEQYF.

The V call is TRBV29-1, the J call TRBJ1-4; TRBD1 might be the D (5 bases). This CDR3 spans 17 amino acids. Deletions cut 2 bases from V and 0 bases from J, with 16 bases between. The germline gives CDR1 SQVTM, CDR2 ANQGSEA. CDR3 protein: CSVETSGRGATNEKLFF. For the CDR3, the DNA is TGCAGCGTTGAAACCTCGGGTAGGGGTGCAACTAATGAAAAACTGTTTTTT.

This chain uses TRBV6-1 with TRBJ2-3; D tentatively reads TRBD1 or TRBD2 (5 bases each). Trimming took off 5 bases at V and 3 bases at J, with 15 bases between the two ends. CDR1 is MNHNS, CDR2 SASEGT, per germline. The CDR3 spans 15 residues. In nucleotides, the CDR3 is TGTGCCAGCAGTCTCCCGGGGCTGGGGACAGATACGCAGTATTTT. It encodes CASSLPGLGTDTQYF.

This chain uses TRBV18 with TRBJ2-3, with TRBD2 identical over 15 bases. V gave up 3 bases and J gave up 8 bases; unmatched junction bases: 0. The CDR3 length is 14 residues. Germline values: CDR1 KGHSH, CDR2 LQKENI. CDR3 protein: CASSPGLAGGTQYF. For the CDR3, the DNA is TGTGCCAGCTCACCGGGACTAGCGGGAGGTACGCAGTATTTT.

V usage is TRBV2 and J usage is TRBJ2-1; TRBD2 agrees at 7 bases. Germline CDR1 and CDR2: SNHLY and FYNNEI. Trimming cost V 6 bases and J 6 bases; bases outside gene matches: 14. The CDR3 is made up of 16 amino acids. In nucleotides, the CDR3 is TGTGCCAGCAGATGGCGGGATGGGGAGGGTGGCAATGAGCAGTTCTTC. Its protein is CASRWRDGEGGNEQFF.